Described below is a single T cell receptor (beta chain) sequence and its context. This specimen comes from a study of control samples from healthy donors and cancer patients. The data were produced by immunoSEQ multiplex PCR, yet TCRdb's version contains in-frame clones alone and is incomplete. The repertoire holds about 150,000 clones, roughly 93% seen once, with 5.8% in the top ten. CDR1 is PRHDT and CDR2 is FYEKMQ in the germline V gene (reference sequence). The CDR3 runs 18 residues. The V segment lost 2 bases and the J segment 4 bases; nucleotides outside the gene matches: 14. The chain employs TRBV13 and TRBJ2-5, with 9 bases that match TRBD2. This TCR was recovered from a man aged 18 to 35 in good health. Sequenced: blood. The CDR3 DNA sequence: TGTGCCAGCAGCTTAACGGGCTCGGCGGGGGGGGCCCCAGAGACCCAGTACTTC. It codes for CASSLTGSAGGAPETQYF.